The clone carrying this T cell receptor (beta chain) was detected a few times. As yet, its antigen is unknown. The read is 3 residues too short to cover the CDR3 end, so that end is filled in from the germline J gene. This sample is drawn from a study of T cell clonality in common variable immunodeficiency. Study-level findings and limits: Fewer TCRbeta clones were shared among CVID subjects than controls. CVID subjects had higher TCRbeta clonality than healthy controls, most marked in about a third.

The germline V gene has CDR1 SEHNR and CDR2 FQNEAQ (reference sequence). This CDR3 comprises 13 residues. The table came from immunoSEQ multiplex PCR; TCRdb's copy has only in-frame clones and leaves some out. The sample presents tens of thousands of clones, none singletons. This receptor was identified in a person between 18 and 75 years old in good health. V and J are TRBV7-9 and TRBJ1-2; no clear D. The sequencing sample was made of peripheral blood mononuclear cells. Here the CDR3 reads CASSDTATYDYTF. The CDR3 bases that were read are TGTGCCAGCAGCGATACAGCCACCTACGAC.